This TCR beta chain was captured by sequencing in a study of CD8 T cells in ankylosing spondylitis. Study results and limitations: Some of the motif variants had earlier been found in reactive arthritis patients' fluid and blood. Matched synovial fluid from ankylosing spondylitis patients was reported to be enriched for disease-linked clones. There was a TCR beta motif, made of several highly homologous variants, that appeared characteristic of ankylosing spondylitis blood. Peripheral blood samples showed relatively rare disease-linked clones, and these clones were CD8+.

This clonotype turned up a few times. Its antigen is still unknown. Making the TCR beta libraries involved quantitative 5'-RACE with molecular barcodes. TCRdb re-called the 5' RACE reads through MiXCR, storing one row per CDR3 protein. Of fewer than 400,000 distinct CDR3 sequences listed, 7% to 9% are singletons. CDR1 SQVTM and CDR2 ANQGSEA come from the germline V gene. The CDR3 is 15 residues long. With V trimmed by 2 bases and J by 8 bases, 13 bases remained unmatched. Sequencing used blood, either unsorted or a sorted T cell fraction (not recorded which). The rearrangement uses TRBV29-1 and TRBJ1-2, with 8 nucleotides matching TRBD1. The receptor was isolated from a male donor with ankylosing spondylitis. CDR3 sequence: CSVERQGFPSYGYTF. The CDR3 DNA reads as TGCAGCGTTGAAAGACAGGGGTTCCCCTCATACGGCTACACCTTC.